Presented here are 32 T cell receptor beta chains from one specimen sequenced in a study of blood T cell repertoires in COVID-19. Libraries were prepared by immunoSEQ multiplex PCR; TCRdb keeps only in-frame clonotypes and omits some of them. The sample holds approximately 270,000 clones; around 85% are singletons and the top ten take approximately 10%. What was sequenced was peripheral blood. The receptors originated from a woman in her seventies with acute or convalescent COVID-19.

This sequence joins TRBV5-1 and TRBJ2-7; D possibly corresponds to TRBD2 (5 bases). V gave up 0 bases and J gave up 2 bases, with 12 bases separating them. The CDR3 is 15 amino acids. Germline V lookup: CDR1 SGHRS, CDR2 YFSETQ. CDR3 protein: CASSLASDGTYEQYF. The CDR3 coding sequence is TGCGCCAGCAGCTTGGCCTCGGACGGGACCTACGAGCAGTACTTC.

This CDR3 is CSVETGEDTQYF. DNA of the CDR3: TGCAGCGTTGAGACAGGGGAAGATACGCAGTATTTT. The V call is TRBV29-1, the J call TRBJ2-3; 8 bases align to TRBD1. V was clipped by 3 bases and J by 5 bases; unmatched bases: 1. The CDR3 is 12 residues long. Germline values: CDR1 SQVTM, CDR2 ANQGSEA.

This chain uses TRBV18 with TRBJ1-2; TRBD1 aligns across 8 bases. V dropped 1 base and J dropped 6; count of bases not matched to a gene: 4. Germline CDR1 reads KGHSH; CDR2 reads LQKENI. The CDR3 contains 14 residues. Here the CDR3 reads CASSPLMGQDGYTF. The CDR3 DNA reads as TGTGCCAGCTCACCACTAATGGGACAGGATGGCTACACCTTC.

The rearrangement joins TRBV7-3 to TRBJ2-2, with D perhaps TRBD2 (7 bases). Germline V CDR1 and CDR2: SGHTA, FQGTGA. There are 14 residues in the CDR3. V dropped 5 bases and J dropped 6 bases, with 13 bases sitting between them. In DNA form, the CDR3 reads TGTGCCAGCAGCGGGCACGGGGGGCCCGGGGAGCTGTTTTTT. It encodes CASSGHGGPGELFF. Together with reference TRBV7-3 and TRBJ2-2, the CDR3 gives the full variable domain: GAGVSQTPSNKVTEKGKYVELRCDPISGHTALYWYRQSLGQGPEFLIYFQGTGAADDSGLPNDRFFAVRPEGSVSTLKIQRTERGDSAVYLCASSGHGGPGELFFGEGSRLTVL.

CDR3 amino acids: CASRTDYSGANVLTF. For the CDR3, the DNA is TGTGCCAGCAGGACCGACTACTCTGGGGCCAACGTCCTGACTTTC. This sequence joins TRBV5-5 and TRBJ2-6, with a tentative D call TRBD2 (5 bases). Germline V gene lookup returns CDR1 SGHKS and CDR2 YYEKEE (reference sequence). The CDR3 spans 15 residues. V was clipped by 5 bases and J by 0 bases, with 9 bases between them.

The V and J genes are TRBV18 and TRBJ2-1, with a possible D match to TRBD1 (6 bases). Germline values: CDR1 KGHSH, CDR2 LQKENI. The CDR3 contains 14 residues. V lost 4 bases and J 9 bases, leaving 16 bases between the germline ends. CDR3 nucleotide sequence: TGTGCCAGCTCACTTGGGACACCTAGGGCTGAGCAGTTCTTC. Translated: CASSLGTPRAEQFF. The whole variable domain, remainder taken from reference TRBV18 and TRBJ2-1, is NAGVMQNPRHLVRRRGQEARLRCSPMKGHSHVYWYRQLPEEGLKFMVYLQKENIIDESGMPKERFSAEFPKEGPSILRIQQVVRGDSAAYFCASSLGTPRAEQFFGPGTRLTVL.

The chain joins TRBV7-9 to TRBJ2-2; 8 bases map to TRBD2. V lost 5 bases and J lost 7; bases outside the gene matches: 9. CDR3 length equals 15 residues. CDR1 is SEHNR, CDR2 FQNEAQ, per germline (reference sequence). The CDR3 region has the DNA TGTGCCAGCAGCCCAACAGCGGGGGCGGGCGGGGAGCTGTTTTTT. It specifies CASSPTAGAGGELFF. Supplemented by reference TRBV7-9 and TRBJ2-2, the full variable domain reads DTGVSQNPRHKITKRGQNVTFRCDPISEHNRLYWYRQTLGQGPEFLTYFQNEAQLEKSRLLSDRFSAERPKGSFSTLEIQRTEQGDSAMYLCASSPTAGAGGELFFGEGSRLTVL.

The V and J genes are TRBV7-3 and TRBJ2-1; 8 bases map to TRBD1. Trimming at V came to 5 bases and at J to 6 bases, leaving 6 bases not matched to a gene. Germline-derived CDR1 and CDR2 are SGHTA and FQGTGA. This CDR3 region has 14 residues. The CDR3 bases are TGTGCCAGCAGCCTGGGACAGGCCCCCAATGAGCAGTTCTTC. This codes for CASSLGQAPNEQFF.

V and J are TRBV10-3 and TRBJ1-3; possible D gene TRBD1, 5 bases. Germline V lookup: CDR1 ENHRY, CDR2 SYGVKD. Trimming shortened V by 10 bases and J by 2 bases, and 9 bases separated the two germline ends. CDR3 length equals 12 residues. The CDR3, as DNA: TGTGCCACCCAGGGCCCTGGAAACACCATATATTTT. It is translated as CATQGPGNTIYF.

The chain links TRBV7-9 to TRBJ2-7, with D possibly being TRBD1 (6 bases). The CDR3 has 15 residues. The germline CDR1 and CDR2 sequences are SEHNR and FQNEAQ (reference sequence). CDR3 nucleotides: TGTGCTAAGGACGTACTCCGGGACATTTCCTACGAGCAGTACTTC. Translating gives CAKDVLRDISYEQYF.

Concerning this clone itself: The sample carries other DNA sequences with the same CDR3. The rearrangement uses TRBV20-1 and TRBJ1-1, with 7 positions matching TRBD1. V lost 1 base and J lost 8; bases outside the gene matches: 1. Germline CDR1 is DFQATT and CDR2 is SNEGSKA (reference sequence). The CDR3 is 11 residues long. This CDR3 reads CSARGTGEAFF. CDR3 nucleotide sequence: TGCAGTGCTAGAGGGACAGGAGAAGCTTTCTTT.

CDR3 DNA: TGTGCCAGCAGCCAAGTGGCTAGCGGCGGTGAGCAGTTCTTC. Translating gives CASSQVASGGEQFF. The chain joins TRBV3-1 (or the pseudogene TRBV3-2) to TRBJ2-1; 7 nucleotides line up with TRBD2. V trimming: 1 base; J trimming: 9 bases; junction bases outside the gene matches: 6. The CDR3 has 14 residues. Germline assignment: CDR1 LGHDT and CDR2 YNNKEL (reference sequence).

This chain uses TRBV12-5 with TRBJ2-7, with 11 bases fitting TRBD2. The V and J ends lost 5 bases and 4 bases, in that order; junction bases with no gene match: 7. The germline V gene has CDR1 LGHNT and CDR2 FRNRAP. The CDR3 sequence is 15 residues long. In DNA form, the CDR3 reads TGTGCTAGTGGTCCCCTAGCGGGGGGCTCGTACGAGCAGTACTTC. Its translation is CASGPLAGGSYEQYF.

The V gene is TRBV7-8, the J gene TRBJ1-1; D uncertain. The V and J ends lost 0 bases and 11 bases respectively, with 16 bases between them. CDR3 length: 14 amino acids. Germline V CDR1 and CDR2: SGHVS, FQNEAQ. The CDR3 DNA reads TGTGCCAGCAGCTTAGCAGTACCCAGAACGTATGCTTTCTTT. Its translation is CASSLAVPRTYAFF.

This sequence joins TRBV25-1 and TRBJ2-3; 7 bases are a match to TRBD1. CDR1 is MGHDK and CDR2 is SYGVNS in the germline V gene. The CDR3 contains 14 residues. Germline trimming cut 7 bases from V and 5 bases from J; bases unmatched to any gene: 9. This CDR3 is CASTPTGTRDTQYF. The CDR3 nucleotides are TGTGCCAGCACGCCGACAGGGACCAGAGATACGCAGTATTTT.

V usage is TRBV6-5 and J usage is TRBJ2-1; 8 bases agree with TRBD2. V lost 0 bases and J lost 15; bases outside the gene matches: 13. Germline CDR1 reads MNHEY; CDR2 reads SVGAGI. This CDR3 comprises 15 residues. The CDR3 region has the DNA TGTGCCAGCAGTTACTCGATTCTTTCCTTAGCGGGGATGTTCTTC. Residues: CASSYSILSLAGMFF.

The CDR3 coding sequence is TGCGCCAGCAGCCAGCCCCTCAGGGGCTCCTACAATGAGCAGTTCTTC. Translated: CASSQPLRGSYNEQFF. V is TRBV4-1 and J is TRBJ2-1, with a weak D call TRBD1 (6 bases). CDR1 and CDR2 (germline): MGHRA, YSYEKL. The CDR3 extends over 16 amino acids. The V and J ends lost 3 bases and 0 bases respectively, with 12 bases between them.

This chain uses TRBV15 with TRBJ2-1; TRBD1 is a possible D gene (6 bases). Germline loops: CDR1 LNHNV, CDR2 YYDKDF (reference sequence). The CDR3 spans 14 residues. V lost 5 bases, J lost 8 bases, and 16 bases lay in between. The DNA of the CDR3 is TGTGCCACCAGCCGTCGGCAGGGGTTCGATGAGCAGTTCTTC. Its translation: CATSRRQGFDEQFF.

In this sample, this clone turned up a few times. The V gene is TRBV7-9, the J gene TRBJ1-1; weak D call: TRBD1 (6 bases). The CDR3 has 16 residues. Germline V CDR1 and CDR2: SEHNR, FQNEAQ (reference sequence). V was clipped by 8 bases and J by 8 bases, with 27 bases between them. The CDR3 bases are TGTGCCAGCTCCGACAGGTGGGGAATTATGGTGTTAGAAGCTTTCTTT. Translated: CASSDRWGIMVLEAFF.

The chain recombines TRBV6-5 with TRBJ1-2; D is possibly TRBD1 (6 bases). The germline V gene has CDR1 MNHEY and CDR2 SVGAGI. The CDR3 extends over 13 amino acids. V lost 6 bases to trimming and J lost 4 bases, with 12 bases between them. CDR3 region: CASRSGGSYGYTF. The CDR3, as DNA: TGTGCCAGCAGGTCGGGGGGCAGCTATGGCTACACCTTC.

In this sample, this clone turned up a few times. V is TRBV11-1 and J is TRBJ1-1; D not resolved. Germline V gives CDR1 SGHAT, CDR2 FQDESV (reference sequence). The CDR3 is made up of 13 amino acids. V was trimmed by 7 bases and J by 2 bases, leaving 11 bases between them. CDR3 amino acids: CASNLNRNTEAFF. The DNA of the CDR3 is TGTGCCAGCAATCTAAATCGTAACACTGAAGCTTTCTTT.

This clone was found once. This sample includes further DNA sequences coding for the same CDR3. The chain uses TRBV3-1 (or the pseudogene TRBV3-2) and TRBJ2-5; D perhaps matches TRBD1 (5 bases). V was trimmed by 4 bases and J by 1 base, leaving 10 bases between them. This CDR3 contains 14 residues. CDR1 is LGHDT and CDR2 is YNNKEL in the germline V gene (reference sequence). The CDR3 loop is CASSLLGVQETQYF. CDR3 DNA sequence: TGTGCCAGCAGCCTCCTAGGGGTCCAAGAGACCCAGTACTTC.

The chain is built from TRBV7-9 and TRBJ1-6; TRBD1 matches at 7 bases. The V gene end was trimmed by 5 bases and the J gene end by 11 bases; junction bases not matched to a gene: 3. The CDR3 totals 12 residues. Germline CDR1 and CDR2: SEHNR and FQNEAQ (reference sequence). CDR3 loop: CASSTGVAPLHF. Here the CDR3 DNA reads TGTGCCAGCAGCACAGGGGTTGCACCCCTCCACTTT.

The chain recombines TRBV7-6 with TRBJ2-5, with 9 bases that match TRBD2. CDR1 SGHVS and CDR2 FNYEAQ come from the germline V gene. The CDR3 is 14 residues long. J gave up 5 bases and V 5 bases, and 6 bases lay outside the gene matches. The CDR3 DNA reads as TGTGCCAGCAGCGGACTAGCGAAATCGGAGACCCAGTACTTC. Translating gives CASSGLAKSETQYF.

The CDR3 coding sequence is TGTGCCAGCGTCTGGGGGGACACCGGGGAGCTGTTTTTT. Translated, it gives CASVWGDTGELFF. The J gene is TRBJ2-2, the V gene TRBV7-9, with a weak D call TRBD2 (6 bases). Germline values: CDR1 SEHNR, CDR2 FQNEAQ (reference sequence). This CDR3 has 13 amino acids. V was trimmed by 8 bases and J by 3 bases, leaving 10 bases between them. The full variable domain, its missing parts supplied by reference TRBV7-9 and TRBJ2-2, is DTGVSQNPRHKITKRGQNVTFRCDPISEHNRLYWYRQTLGQGPEFLTYFQNEAQLEKSRLLSDRFSAERPKGSFSTLEIQRTEQGDSAMYLCASVWGDTGELFFGEGSRLTVL.

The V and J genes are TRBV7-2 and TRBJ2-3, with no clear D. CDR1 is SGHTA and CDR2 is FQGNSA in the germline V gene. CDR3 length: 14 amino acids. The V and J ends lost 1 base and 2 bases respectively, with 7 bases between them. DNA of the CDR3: TGTGCCAGCAGCTTAGGACACCCCACAGATACGCAGTATTTT. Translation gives CASSLGHPTDTQYF.

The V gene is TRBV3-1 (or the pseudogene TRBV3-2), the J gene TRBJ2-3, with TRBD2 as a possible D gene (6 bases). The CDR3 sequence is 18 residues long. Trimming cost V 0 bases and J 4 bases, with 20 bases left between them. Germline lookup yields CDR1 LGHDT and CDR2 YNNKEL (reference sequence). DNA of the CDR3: TGTGCCAGCAGCCAAGAGGTGTTCAGACTAGGTCGCGCAGATACGCAGTATTTT. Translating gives CASSQEVFRLGRADTQYF.

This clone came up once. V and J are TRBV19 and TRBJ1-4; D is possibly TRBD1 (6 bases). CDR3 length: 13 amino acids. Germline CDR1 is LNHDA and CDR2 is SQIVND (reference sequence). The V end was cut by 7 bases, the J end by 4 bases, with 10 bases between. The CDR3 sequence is CASKNRDNEKLFF. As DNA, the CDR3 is TGTGCCAGTAAGAACAGGGATAATGAAAAACTGTTTTTT.

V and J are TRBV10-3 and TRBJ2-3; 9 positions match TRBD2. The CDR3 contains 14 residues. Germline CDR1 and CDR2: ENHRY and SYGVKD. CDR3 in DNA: TGTGCTACGGGCGGGGGGGTAAGCACAGATACGCAGTATTTT. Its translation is CATGGGVSTDTQYF.

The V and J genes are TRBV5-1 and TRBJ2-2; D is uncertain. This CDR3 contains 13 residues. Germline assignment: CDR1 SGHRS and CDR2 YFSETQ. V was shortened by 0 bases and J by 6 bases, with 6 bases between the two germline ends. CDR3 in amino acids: CASSLEPSGELFF. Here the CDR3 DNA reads TGCGCCAGCAGCTTGGAGCCGTCCGGGGAGCTGTTTTTT.

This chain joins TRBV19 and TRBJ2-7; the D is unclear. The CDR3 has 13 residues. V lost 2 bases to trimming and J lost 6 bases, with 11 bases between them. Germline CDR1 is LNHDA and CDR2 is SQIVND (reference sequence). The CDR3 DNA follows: TGTGCCAGTAGTATACAGCGCGATAGCGAGCAGTACTTC. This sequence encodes CASSIQRDSEQYF.

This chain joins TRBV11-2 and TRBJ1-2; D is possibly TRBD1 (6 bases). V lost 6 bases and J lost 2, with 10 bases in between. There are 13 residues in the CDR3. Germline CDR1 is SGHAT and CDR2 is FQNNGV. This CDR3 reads CASRSTGNYGYTF. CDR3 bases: TGTGCCAGCAGATCAACAGGGAACTATGGCTACACCTTC.